Reported below is one TCR beta chain. This specimen belongs to a study of control samples from healthy donors and cancer patients. CDR1 and CDR2 from the germline V gene are LGHDT and YNNKEL (reference sequence). The V gene end was trimmed by 4 bases and the J gene end by 0 bases; junction bases not matched to a gene: 9. CDR3 length: 19 amino acids. The assay was immunoSEQ multiplex PCR, and TCRdb's table has in-frame clones only and misses some. The repertoire holds under 130,000 clones, with roughly 80% as singletons. Sequenced: blood. V is TRBV3-1 (or the pseudogene TRBV3-2) and J is TRBJ2-4; 13 bases are shared with TRBD2. This receptor was identified in a woman in her fifties or sixties in good health. CDR3 in DNA: TGTGCCAGCAGCCCCCGACTAGCGGGGGGACGATTAGCCAAAAACATTCAGTACTTC. This sequence encodes CASSPRLAGGRLAKNIQYF.